A single sample gave rise to the 3 T cell receptor beta chains below, sequenced in a study of OX40 agonist ivuxolimab in advanced cancers. The protocol was immunoSEQ multiplex PCR, while the TCRdb copy is restricted to in-frame clones and leaves out a portion. The sample has approximately 77,000 clones; about 80% are singletons. Source: CD4+ or CD8+ T cells sorted from blood, taken in a trial of the OX40 agonist ivuxolimab. Source of these receptors: an adult with an advanced solid tumor such as melanoma, head and neck, liver or kidney cancer.

V and J are TRBV5-6 and TRBJ2-2, with D uncertain. The germline V gene encodes CDR1 SGHDT and CDR2 YYEEEE. The CDR3 sequence is 14 residues long. The germline V and J ends were trimmed by 1 base and 3 bases, with 7 bases remaining between them. The CDR3 region is CASSLFQHTGELFF. In DNA form, the CDR3 reads TGTGCCAGCAGCTTGTTTCAGCACACCGGGGAGCTGTTTTTT.

CDR3 protein: CASSRTGAGNTIYF. CDR3 sequence (DNA): TGTGCCAGCAGTCGGACAGGGGCGGGAAACACCATATATTTT. The gene calls are TRBV27 and TRBJ1-3, with 9 positions matching TRBD1. The CDR3 is 14 residues long. Per germline, CDR1 MNHEY and CDR2 SMNVEV (reference sequence). V gave up 5 bases and J gave up 4 bases; unmatched junction bases: 3.

This rearrangement joins TRBV29-1 to TRBJ2-7, with 10 bases lining up with TRBD2. CDR1 and CDR2 (germline): SQVTM, ANQGSEA. The CDR3 consists of 14 residues. J gave up 0 bases and V 7 bases, and 6 bases lay outside the gene matches. CDR3 sequence: CSAQAGGNSYEQYF. The CDR3 DNA reads as TGCAGCGCCCAAGCGGGAGGGAACTCCTACGAGCAGTACTTC.